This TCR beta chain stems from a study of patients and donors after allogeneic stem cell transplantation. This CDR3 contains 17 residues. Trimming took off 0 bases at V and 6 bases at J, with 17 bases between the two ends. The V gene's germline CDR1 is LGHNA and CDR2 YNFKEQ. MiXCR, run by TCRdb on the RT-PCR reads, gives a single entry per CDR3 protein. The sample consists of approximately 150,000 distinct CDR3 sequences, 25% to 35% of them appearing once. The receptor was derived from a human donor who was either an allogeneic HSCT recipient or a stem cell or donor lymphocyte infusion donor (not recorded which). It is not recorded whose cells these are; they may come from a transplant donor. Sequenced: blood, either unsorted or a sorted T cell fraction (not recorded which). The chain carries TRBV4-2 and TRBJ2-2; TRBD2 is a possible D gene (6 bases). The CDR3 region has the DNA TGTGCCAGCAGCCAAGATCCGGCCGGGAGTTTGTCCGGGGAGCTGTTTTTT. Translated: CASSQDPAGSLSGELFF.